The TCR beta chain under discussion was sequenced for a study of neurological immune-mediated disorders. Each TCR transcript was tagged with a 10-nucleotide random UMI during 5'RACE. TCRdb analysed the 5' RACE reads with MiXCR anew, one entry per CDR3 protein. Of over 55,000 distinct CDR3 sequences in the sample, around 9.7% are singletons; the top ten hold under 15%. The CDR3 covers 14 residues. The ends lost 8 bases at V and 6 bases at J; junction bases unmatched: 7. Per germline, CDR1 KGHDR and CDR2 SFDVKD. This clonotype has a count of ten or more. As to time point: longitudinal time-point 2. Source material was 2 million unsorted PBMCs, stored at -80 °C in RNAlater.

This chain joins TRBV24-1 and TRBJ2-1; 9 nucleotides align to TRBD2. The sequencing sample was made of PBMCs. The receptor was isolated from a young man in good health. CDR3 sequence reads: CATTSGLATNEQFF. The CDR3 DNA follows: TGTGCCACCACCTCGGGACTAGCTACCAATGAGCAGTTCTTC.